The entry below describes one T cell receptor (beta chain). Its specificity is not known. Germline V gives CDR1 KGHDR, CDR2 SFDVKD. Trimming removed 5 bases at V and 2 bases at J, with 14 bases between. The CDR3 runs to 15 residues. This record comes from a study of tissue T cells after allogeneic stem cell transplantation. For the study at large: Where cell numbers permitted, CD3+ T cells were sorted from preserved blood and marrow.

TCRdb's copy holds only in-frame clones and misses some; the assay was immunoSEQ multiplex PCR. This sample yields 25,000 to 35,000 clones, of which 65% to 90% are seen a single time; about 3.7% belongs to the top ten. Study observations and caveats: Tissue-detected TCR repertoire was only partly captured by blood and spleen T cells.

This TCR was recovered from a woman aged 18 to 49 who later had graft-versus-host disease after an allogeneic stem cell transplant. V is TRBV24-1 and J is TRBJ2-5, with D perhaps matching TRBD2 (6 bases). The source was blood, collected before transplantation. The CDR3 DNA reads as TGTGCCACCAGTGTTCGGGACGGGGGACAAGAGACCCAGTACTTC. As protein: CATSVRDGGQETQYF.